These T cell receptor beta chains were read from a single sample in a study of shared clonotypes between healthy human individuals. This table comes from immunoSEQ multiplex PCR, and its TCRdb copy is limited to in-frame clones, with some not included. The repertoire holds hundreds of thousands of clones, with roughly 92% as singletons. The source material was naive CD8+ T cells sorted from blood. These TCRs come from a man aged 25-45 years in good health. CDR3s include the opening cysteine and the closing phenylalanine or tryptophan. The D gene is left open where the match is weak.

D gene	V gene	CDR3 protein
TRBD2	TRBV27	CASSLGGTSGREQYF
NA	TRBV6-1	CASSAEVLALVEQYF
NA	TRBV5-3	CARSPRRGPTFYEQYF
NA	TRBV6-1	CASSHRLEQPQHF
TRBD2	TRBV5-1	CASSLTAGGGYEQYF
NA	TRBV15	CATSRERSYEQYF
TRBD1	TRBV27	CASSPQGAWAYNEQFF
TRBD1	TRBV6-5	CASSPAGGNEQFF
TRBD1	TRBV29-1	CSDLPVGQGDYGYTF
NA	TRBV28	CASKLAADSYNEQFF
NA	TRBV7-2	CASSLDPSSGPRETQYF
NA	TRBV27	CASSFPGTFYEQYF
TRBD2	TRBV7-9	CASSSLAGGLETQYF
NA	TRBV28	CASSLWGDARTEAFF
TRBD1	TRBV4-1	CASSLLQGGPNEKLFF
NA	TRBV13	CASSTMALRAETQYF
NA	TRBV27	CASSLAGGNQPQHF
NA	TRBV6-6	CASWGVRNQPQHF
TRBD1	TRBV4-1	CASSRSTGSTDAQYF
TRBD1	TRBV4-1	CASSPYRGSYTF
NA	TRBV6-6	CASSPRDTQETQYF
TRBD1	TRBV28	CASSFPRDREETQYF
NA	TRBV7-2	CASAEGTEAFF
TRBD1	TRBV9	CASSLRDRVTDTQYF
NA	TRBV29-1	CSVVGAGSQETQYF
TRBD2	TRBV27	CASSTTSSSYEQYF
NA	TRBV14	CASSQDPQRTSEQYF
NA	TRBV18	CASSPPTSGETQYF
TRBD1	TRBV14	CASSLGTGYYEQYF
TRBD2	TRBV5-5	CASGHPSGIDNEQFF
NA	TRBV15	CATSRGSYGEQFF
NA	TRBV7-9	CASSSSGFPSHNEQFF